This T cell receptor (beta chain) stems from a study of blood T cell repertoires in COVID-19. Per germline, CDR1 SQVTM and CDR2 ANQGSEA. Trimming removed 6 bases from V and 1 base from J, with 12 bases in between. The CDR3 has 13 residues. Original processing methods: By means of reference gene primer amplification, nucleated cell counts were estimated. The table came from immunoSEQ multiplex PCR; TCRdb's copy has only in-frame clones and leaves some out. Clone size and the V and J calls come from that table; the DNA yielded D and trimming. This sample has nearly 35,000 clones, with 87% found just once.

Input material: peripheral blood. The source is a human donor in a cohort sampled during active COVID-19. The chain has TRBV29-1 and TRBJ1-1; D may be TRBD1 (5 bases). CDR3 sequence reads: CSVTLTANTEAFF. The CDR3 DNA follows: TGCAGCGTCACCTTGACAGCGAACACTGAAGCTTTCTTT. The whole variable domain, filled in from reference TRBV29-1 and TRBJ1-1, reads SAVISQKPSRDICQRGTSLTIQCQVDSQVTMMFWYRQQPGQSLTLIATANQGSEATYESGFVIDKFPISRPNLTFSTLTVSNMSPEDSSIYLCSVTLTANTEAFFGQGTRLTVV.